This TCR beta chain appears in the sequencing data of a study of T cells after yellow fever vaccination (dated by TCRdb to about 2019). Concerning the study at large: Libraries from fractions with low cell numbers were prepared with the SMART-Seq v4 Ultra Low Input RNA kit. To track T-cell clones before and after primary and booster YFV17D yellow fever vaccination, bulk TCR alpha and beta repertoires were sequenced longitudinally. The cohort comprised two healthy male donors, one aged 18 to 30 and one aged 30 to 40 years. Blood samples were taken at several timepoints before and after primary and secondary immunization, and bulk PBMC replicates and cell subsets were isolated.

Read against the paper, the sample's treatment or condition label means: live attenuated yellow fever vaccine strain. PBMCs were isolated from peripheral blood using a standard Ficoll-Paque protocol. Dynabeads CD4 and CD8 positive selection kits were used to isolate CD4 and CD8 T-cell fractions. RNA was extracted with TriZol from bulk PBMCs, CD4 and CD8 fractions, and dextramer-positive and dextramer-negative fractions. This clonotype was observed a handful of times. The antigen it binds to is not known. No much larger clonotype is one base removed from it; base qualities were not supplied. From cysteine to phenylalanine, the CDR3 is 14 amino acids long. This entry keeps only the CDR3 DNA: 42 bases, framed from base 1. Clipping removes 6 bases from V and 0 bases from J, with 3 as the unmatched junction base count. CDR1 and CDR2, looked up from the germline V gene, are SGDLS and YYNGEE. Overall results and qualifications from the work: After the booster, most of the clones that had expanded following primary vaccination were detected again (about 95% of CD4 and more than 85% of CD8), which suggests that memory was broadly maintained. The secondary T-cell response was weaker than the primary response but faster, peaking on day 5 instead of day 15. A small share of clonotypes occurred in both CD4 and CD8 compartments, likely arising from convergent recombination. Computational filtering was needed because FACS-sorted repertoires could contain abundant contaminating clonotypes from the bulk population. Because the study included only a couple of donors, the extent to which the findings can be generalized is limited.

TCR cDNA was synthesized by 5'RACE template switching, through which a universal primer site and unique molecular identifiers were introduced. Priming for cDNA synthesis came from both the TCR alpha and TCR beta constant segments. Libraries were amplified in two PCR steps, with sample barcodes and sequencing adapters added in the second step. Libraries were sequenced on Illumina HiSeq 2500 (2x100 bp) or NovaSeq (2x150 bp). The source study handled its data this way. Demultiplexing of reads and collapsing into UMI consensus sequences were performed with MIGEC, and V(D)J alignment was carried out with MiXCR. Vaccine-responding clonotypes were defined with edgeR using replicate PBMC samples, requiring FDR below 0.01 and a log2 fold change above 5 up to day 15. Bulk clonotypes were assigned CD4 or CD8 identity according to which sequenced CD4 or CD8 repertoire held them at higher abundance. TCRdb trimmed the raw reads at Q25, called clones with MiXCR and kept productive beta chains. Each entry is one CDR3 protein sequence, shown with its most common DNA and genes. What appears here as the V and J calls and clone size reflects TCRdb's work, not the paper's. The sample table lists more than 120,000 distinct CDR3 sequences, 7.7% of them with a count of one. Roughly 0.71% of the sample lies in the top ten.

The sequence is built from TRBV9 and TRBJ2-1; TRBD1 lines up with 7 middle nucleotides. This receptor was identified in a young man who received the YFV17D yellow fever vaccine. The sample here was CD4+ T cells sorted from PBMCs, taken 5 days after the yellow fever booster vaccination. The nucleotides read TGTGCCAGCACGCCAGGGGGCTCCTACAATGAGCAGTTCTTC. Its translation is CASTPGGSYNEQFF.